The TCR beta chain under discussion was sequenced for a study of blood T cell repertoires in COVID-19. Whole-study context: The study drew acute and convalescent COVID-19 samples from the United States, Italy and Spain. PBMCs, B-cell-depleted T cells, or T cells provided the cDNA or gDNA that made up the material.

Original analysis: Using reference gene primer amplification, nucleated cell counts were estimated. Some clones are missing from TCRdb's copy, which holds only in-frame ones; the method was immunoSEQ multiplex PCR. The DNA was the basis for D and trimming; V, J and clone size are from that table. The table lists over 100,000 clones, approximately 70% of them singletons. With V trimmed by 4 bases and J by 4 bases, 4 bases remained unmatched. The CDR3 contains 14 residues. Germline V gives CDR1 MNHEY, CDR2 SVGEGT. Sequencing was carried out using peripheral blood. The sequence came from a woman in her seventies with acute or convalescent COVID-19. The rearrangement links TRBV6-2 or TRBV6-3 to TRBJ1-1, with TRBD1 matching over 9 bases. The CDR3 loop reads CASSWDREGTEAFF. The DNA for the CDR3 is TGTGCCAGCAGTTGGGACAGGGAGGGCACTGAAGCTTTCTTT.